This TCR beta chain came from a study of blood T cells in healthy people across ages (dated by TCRdb to the mid-2010s). Concerning the study at large: In model experiments, template switching captured roughly one uniquely barcoded TCR beta cDNA molecule for every two T cells. The study measured age-related changes in TCR beta repertoire diversity using deep sequencing normalized with unique cDNA molecular identifiers. Four age groups were formed from the donors: young (average approximately 17 years), middle-aged (more than 35), aged (approximately 60) and long-lived (about 75). To avoid experimental bias, donors of different ages were randomly spread across the sequencing lanes. For two donors (one aged 18 to 29 and one aged 80 or older), the study analyzed two additional independent replicas of 1 million unique cDNA reads from the same blood draw.

The protocol used for the library was 5' RACE. The data were produced on an Illumina HiSeq 2500. The second PCR ran for about 6 to 12 cycles and used a J-beta primer mix along with a sample-barcoded 5' primer. Each TCR beta cDNA molecule received a unique molecular identifier from a template-switch 5' adaptor carrying 12 random nucleotides. Each sample yielded at least 2.5 million CDR3-containing paired-end reads. First-strand cDNA was synthesized from all RNA with the Mint cDNA synthesis kit, primed by a TRBC-specific oligonucleotide. After uracil-DNA glycosylase treatment, a first 18-cycle PCR used universal primers M1SS and BC2_uni_R on all cDNA. Processing in the source paper ran as follows. For normalization, 1 million high-quality reads, each with a distinct molecular identifier, were randomly selected from each sample. Instead of being binned into consensus sequences, reads with shared molecular identifiers were discarded. MiTCR, run with a Q25 quality threshold and the strictest error-elimination algorithm, handled CDR3 identification, clonotype clustering and error correction. A nonparametric unseen species model with Euler transformation was used to estimate a lower bound on total TCR beta diversity. In-frame beta chains were kept once TCRdb had trimmed the public reads at Q25 with fastp and called clones with MiXCR. Entries are consolidated by CDR3 protein sequence, retaining the most common genes and DNA. The V and J calls follow TCRdb's processing rather than the paper's. Counted in this sample were 1.5 million to 1.9 million distinct CDR3 sequences; about 45% of them appeared once. The leading ten clones occupy approximately 4% of the sample.

What the work shows at the level of the full study, not this receptor alone: Donor CMV infection status was unknown, potentially confounding age-related changes in expanded clonotypes. Observed TCR beta diversity per million T cells fell roughly linearly with age, and a significant reduction was already apparent by age around 40. The percentage of naive T cells measured by flow cytometry correlated strongly with observed TCR beta diversity. Estimates of total diversity based on one million sequenced T cells were regarded as lower bounds and as underestimates. The long-lived group showed more naive CD4+ T cells, fewer expanded clones and increased TCR diversity than the aged group, suggesting age selection. Since profiling was done on bulk unsorted PBMCs, naive and antigen-experienced compartments could not be conclusively compared.

Notes on this clonotype: Its antigen is currently not known. The input lacks base qualities; no much larger clone sits a single base away.

The 40 or so donors, aged roughly 6 to 90 years, were systemically healthy Caucasian individuals from Russia. Each donor gave ten milliliters of peripheral blood, drawn into EDTA-treated Vacutainer tubes. Ficoll-Paque density-gradient centrifugation was used to isolate PBMCs, with at least 7 million obtained per sample. Total RNA was extracted from PBMCs with Trizol reagent, with at least 6 micrograms obtained per sample. For every donor, an aliquot of PBMCs went through flow cytometry to measure the percentages of naive CD45RAhigh/CD27high T cells. The germline V gene provides CDR1 LGHNA and CDR2 YSLEER. The CDR3 starts with the cysteine, ends with the phenylalanine, and has 15 residues. The CDR3 DNA has 45 bases and is translated from base 1. Deletion took 1 base off V and 1 base off J, with a span of 5 bases between the germline ends.

Sequencing used blood. This clonotype originated in a woman under 30 in good health. This sequence uses TRBV4-3 and TRBJ2-6; the D gene cannot be resolved reliably. The CDR3 reads as follows: CASSQGTSGANVLTF. The sequence in DNA is TGCGCCAGCAGCCAAGGGACGTCTGGGGCCAACGTCCTGACTTTC.